These 7 T cell receptor beta chains share one sample of origin, sequenced in a study of blood T cell repertoires in COVID-19. TCRdb's table, derived via immunoSEQ multiplex PCR, lists solely in-frame clones and lacks some. The sample has about 170,000 clones, roughly 91% seen once. The sequenced material came from peripheral blood. These receptors came from a man aged 45-60 years who had recovered from COVID-19.

This clone was found a few times. The V call is TRBV27, the J call TRBJ2-2, with a weak D call TRBD1 (6 bases). The CDR3 consists of 17 residues. With 4 bases removed from V and 1 base from J, the gap between germline ends came to 16 bases. The V gene's germline CDR1 is MNHEY and CDR2 SMNVEV (reference sequence). This chain's CDR3 is CASSSLRGPRNTGELFF. The CDR3 DNA follows: TGTGCCAGCAGTTCGCTCAGGGGCCCGCGGAACACCGGGGAGCTGTTTTTT.

The rearrangement joins TRBV2 to TRBJ2-3; no clear D. In germline, CDR1 is SNHLY, CDR2 FYNNEI. The germline V and J ends were trimmed by 7 bases and 5 bases, with 7 bases remaining between them. The CDR3 covers 11 residues. DNA of the CDR3: TGTGCCAGCACTGCGTTAGATACGCAGTATTTT. The encoded protein is CASTALDTQYF.

V usage is TRBV11-2 and J usage is TRBJ1-2; D is unclear. The CDR3 sequence is 12 residues long. Germline CDR1 SGHAT, CDR2 FQNNGV. V gave up 1 base and J gave up 8 bases, with 8 bases separating them. The CDR3 DNA sequence: TGTGCCAGCAGCTTAGCAGATGCCGGCTACACCTTC. It specifies CASSLADAGYTF.

The CDR3 DNA sequence: TGTGCCAGAAGGGGACTTGGGACAGCAAACACTGAAGCTTTCTTT. This sequence encodes CARRGLGTANTEAFF. The chain joins TRBV6-4 to TRBJ1-1, with TRBD1 identical over 7 bases. Germline-derived CDR1 and CDR2 are MRHNA and SNTAGT. This CDR3 has 15 amino acids. V trimming: 9 bases; J trimming: 2 bases; junction bases outside the gene matches: 12.

The chain recombines TRBV28 with TRBJ2-7, with D perhaps TRBD2 (6 bases). V lost 2 bases to trimming and J lost 3 bases, with 14 bases between them. Germline loops: CDR1 MDHEN, CDR2 SYDVKM. This CDR3 is 15 amino acids long. The CDR3 loop is CASSLGFGGDYEQYF. CDR3 sequence (DNA): TGTGCCAGCAGTTTAGGGTTCGGAGGGGACTACGAGCAGTACTTC.

The chain is built from TRBV25-1 and TRBJ2-3; no definite D call. The V gene's germline CDR1 is MGHDK and CDR2 SYGVNS. The CDR3 is 16 amino acids. Trimming left V 0 bases short and J 2 bases short, with 12 bases between. DNA for the CDR3: TGTGCCAGCAGTGAATACCCACCCTTGGCCACAGATACGCAGTATTTT. It encodes CASSEYPPLATDTQYF.

The chain carries TRBV3-1 (or the pseudogene TRBV3-2) and TRBJ1-2; a possible D gene is TRBD1 (5 bases). The ends were cut back, 0 bases at V and 8 bases at J, with 13 bases in the middle. This CDR3 comprises 14 residues. CDR1 and CDR2 (germline): LGHDT, YNNKEL (reference sequence). In nucleotides, the CDR3 is TGTGCCAGCAGCCAAGATGCAGGGTCAGAGGGCTACACCTTC. Translating gives CASSQDAGSEGYTF.